This T cell receptor beta chain was recovered during a study of cytomegalovirus exposure and HLA in healthy donors. Broader study findings: Reports credit the classifier with highly specific, highly sensitive diagnosis of cytomegalovirus status.

The data were produced by immunoSEQ multiplex PCR, yet TCRdb's version contains in-frame clones alone and is incomplete. The sample includes about 98,000 clones, about 95% seen only once; the top ten take approximately 0.91%. Notes on this clone: Its antigen is not identified.

Per germline, CDR1 MNHNS and CDR2 SASEGT. The CDR3 spans 15 residues. V lost 4 bases and J lost 2; bases outside the gene matches: 4. The receptor's source is a woman aged 18-30 years in good health and CMV-seronegative. The material sequenced was PBMCs. The gene calls are TRBV6-1 and TRBJ2-1; TRBD2 matches 8 bases. The CDR3: CASSVTGGPYNEQFF. The CDR3 DNA sequence: TGTGCCAGCAGTGTAACGGGAGGGCCCTACAATGAGCAGTTCTTC.